This entry features one T cell receptor beta chain sequence. Its antigen is undetermined. CDR1 is MNHEY, CDR2 SVGAGI, per germline. The CDR3 consists of 16 residues. V was pared by 4 bases and J by 4 bases, with 6 bases of the junction left unmatched. Both 60 Vbeta primers and 13 Jbeta primers went into the PCR. Assay used: immunoSEQ multiplex PCR; TCRdb lists only in-frame clones, some missing. This repertoire includes approximately 130,000 clones. This sample was taken from a study of cytomegalovirus exposure and HLA in healthy donors. General study results and limits: In an earlier analysis, productive rearrangement rates for most beta V segments clustered near 87% or 30%.

Sequenced sample: PBMCs. The receptor was isolated from a woman in her fifties or sixties in good health and CMV-seronegative. The chain has TRBV6-5 and TRBJ2-3; 12 bases line up with TRBD1. As DNA, the CDR3 is TGTGCCAGCAGTTTGACCGGGACAGGGGGCCCAGATACGCAGTATTTT. Residues: CASSLTGTGGPDTQYF.